This T cell receptor (beta chain) was recorded in a study of blood T cells in healthy people across ages. A second PCR, run for roughly 7 to 11 cycles, used a sample-barcoded 5' primer plus a J-beta primer mix. A single record per CDR3 protein comes from TCRdb applying MiXCR to the 5' RACE reads. The table includes 850,000 to 1,300,000 distinct CDR3 sequences, 40% to 45% detected once. The clonotype originates from a woman aged 55 to 70 in good health. Input material: blood.

The CDR3 DNA sequence: TGTGCCAGCAGCCCCAGCCGGGACAGGGGGATCTCTGGGGCCAACGTCCTGACTTTC. Protein: CASSPSRDRGISGANVLTF. The chain joins TRBV7-9 to TRBJ2-6; 11 positions agree with TRBD1. Trimming at V came to 5 bases and at J to 0 bases, leaving 9 bases not matched to a gene. Germline CDR1 and CDR2: SEHNR and FQNEAQ (reference sequence). This CDR3 comprises 19 residues.